This is a list of T cell receptor beta chains from one sample in a study of identical twins. From the 5' RACE reads, TCRdb called clonotypes with MiXCR, one entry per CDR3 protein. Of 400,000 to 550,000 distinct CDR3 sequences listed, approximately 22% are singletons. Separately, the same data were catalogued under a study of T cells expressing NK-cell markers.

The source material was CD4+ T cells sorted from blood. Source of these receptors: a woman aged 18-35 years in good health. CDR3s include the opening cysteine and the closing phenylalanine or tryptophan. The D gene is left open where the match is weak. Clone size, where shown, is once, few, many, or a class for clones that have expanded.

-,TRBJ2-1,TRBV20-1,14,-,CSVISRGSYNEQFF,TGCAGTGTAATCAGCCGTGGCTCCTACAATGAGCAGTTCTTC
-,TRBJ2-5,TRBV20-1,15,-,CSAREGRAGQETQYF,TGCAGTGCTAGAGAGGGCAGGGCCGGCCAAGAGACCCAGTACTTC
TRBD1,TRBJ2-7,TRBV7-8,15,-,CASSFDGTGYYEQYF,TGTGCCAGCAGCTTCGATGGGACAGGGTACTACGAGCAGTACTTC
-,TRBJ1-5,TRBV20-1,14,few,CSAREDRGPRPQHF,TGCAGTGCTAGGGAGGACCGGGGTCCCCGACCCCAGCATTTT
-,TRBJ2-7,TRBV12-3/TRBV12-4,14,few,CASSLYSGSYEQYF,TGTGCCAGCAGTTTATACAGCGGCTCCTACGAGCAGTACTTC
-,TRBJ2-1,TRBV10-3,14,-,CAISGSGGRDEQFF,TGTGCCATCAGTGGGTCGGGGGGCCGGGATGAGCAGTTCTTC
-,TRBJ2-2,TRBV5-1,11,-,CASRESGELFF,TGCGCCAGCCGGGAGTCCGGGGAGCTGTTTTTT
TRBD1,TRBJ1-1,TRBV28,16,many,CASSFIGQGMATEAFF,TGTGCCAGCAGTTTTATAGGACAGGGGATGGCGACTGAAGCTTTCTTT
-,TRBJ1-1,TRBV7-2,13,few,CASSLQIGTEAFF,TGTGCCAGCAGCTTACAGATAGGTACCGAAGCTTTCTTT
-,TRBJ1-1,TRBV3-1,11,-,CASSHSTEAFF,TGTGCCAGCAGCCACAGCACTGAAGCTTTCTTT
-,TRBJ1-2,TRBV20-1,15,-,CSATLDGSKPHGYTF,TGCAGTGCTACCTTGGACGGTTCGAAACCCCATGGCTACACCTTC
TRBD1,TRBJ2-2,TRBV12-3/TRBV12-4,18,-,CASSSPGQGRLNTGELFF,TGTGCCAGCAGCTCTCCGGGACAGGGGCGCCTGAACACCGGGGAGCTGTTTTTT
TRBD2,TRBJ2-5,TRBV19,16,-,CASSLTLAGYQETQYF,TGTGCCAGTAGTTTAACACTAGCGGGGTACCAAGAGACCCAGTACTTC
TRBD2,TRBJ2-1,TRBV7-8,16,-,CASSLERLAGGNEQFF,TGTGCCAGCAGCTTAGAGCGGCTAGCGGGAGGTAATGAGCAGTTCTTC
TRBD1,TRBJ1-6,TRBV23-1,16,few,CASSRTTTGGNSPLHF,TGCGCCAGCAGTCGAACCACAACAGGGGGTAATTCACCCCTCCACTTT